This TCR beta chain is drawn from a study of Ad26.COV2.S vaccination and SARS-CoV-2 variants. Assay used: immunoSEQ multiplex PCR; TCRdb lists only in-frame clones, some missing. The data show about 320,000 clones, roughly nine tenths seen once. About this clone: Its antigen is unknown.

Germline V gives CDR1 DFQATT, CDR2 SNEGSKA (reference sequence). The CDR3 is 11 amino acids. Trimming stripped 5 bases from V and 7 bases from J, with 11 bases between. Stated treatment: roughly 20 received Ad26.COV2.S at low or high dose, single or two shots; roughly five received placebo; per-sample allocation not given. Day 63 after the first injection of vaccine or placebo was the sampling time. Study observations and caveats: Recipients of either vaccine or placebo displayed similar breadth of non-spike TCRs.

Sequencing used peripheral blood, obtained in a trial of Ad26.COV2.S vaccine versus placebo. The chain recombines TRBV20-1 with TRBJ1-1; D remains ambiguous. The receptor was isolated from a person aged 18-65 years who received the Ad26.COV2.S COVID-19 vaccine or a placebo. The DNA for the CDR3 is TGCAGTGCTCTCGTGGGCCATGAAGCTTTCTTT. Translation gives CSALVGHEAFF.